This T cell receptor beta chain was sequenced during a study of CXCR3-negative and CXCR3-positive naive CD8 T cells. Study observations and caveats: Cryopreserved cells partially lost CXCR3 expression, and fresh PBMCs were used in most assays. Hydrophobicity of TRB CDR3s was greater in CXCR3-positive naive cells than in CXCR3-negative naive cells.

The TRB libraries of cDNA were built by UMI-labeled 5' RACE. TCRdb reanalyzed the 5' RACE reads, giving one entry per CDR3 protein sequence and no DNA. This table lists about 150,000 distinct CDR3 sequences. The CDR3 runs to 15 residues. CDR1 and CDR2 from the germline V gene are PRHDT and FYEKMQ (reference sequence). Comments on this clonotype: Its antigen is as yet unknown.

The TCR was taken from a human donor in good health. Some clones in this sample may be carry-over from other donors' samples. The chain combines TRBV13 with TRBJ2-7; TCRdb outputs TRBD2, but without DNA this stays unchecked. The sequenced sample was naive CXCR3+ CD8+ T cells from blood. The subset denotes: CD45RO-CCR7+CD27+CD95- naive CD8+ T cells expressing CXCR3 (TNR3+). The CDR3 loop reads CASSLVRGGTYEQYF.